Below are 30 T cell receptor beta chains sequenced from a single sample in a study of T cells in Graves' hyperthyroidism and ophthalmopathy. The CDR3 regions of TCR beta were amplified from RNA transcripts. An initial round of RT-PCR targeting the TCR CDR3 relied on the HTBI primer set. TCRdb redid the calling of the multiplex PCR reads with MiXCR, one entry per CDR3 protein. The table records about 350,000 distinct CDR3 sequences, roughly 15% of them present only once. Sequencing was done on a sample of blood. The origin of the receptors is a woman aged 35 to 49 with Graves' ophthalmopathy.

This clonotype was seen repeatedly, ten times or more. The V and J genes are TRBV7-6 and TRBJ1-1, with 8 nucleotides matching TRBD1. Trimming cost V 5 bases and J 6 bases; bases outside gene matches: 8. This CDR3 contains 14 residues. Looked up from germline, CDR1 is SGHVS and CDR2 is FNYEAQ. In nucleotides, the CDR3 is TGTGCCAGCAGCCCTACGGACAGGGACCCTGAAGCTTTCTTT. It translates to CASSPTDRDPEAFF. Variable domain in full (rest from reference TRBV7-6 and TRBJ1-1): GAGVSQSPRYKVTKRGQDVALRCDPISGHVSLYWYRQALGQGPEFLTYFNYEAQQDKSGLPNDRFSAERPEGSISTLTIQRTEQRDSAMYRCASSPTDRDPEAFFGQGTRLTVV.

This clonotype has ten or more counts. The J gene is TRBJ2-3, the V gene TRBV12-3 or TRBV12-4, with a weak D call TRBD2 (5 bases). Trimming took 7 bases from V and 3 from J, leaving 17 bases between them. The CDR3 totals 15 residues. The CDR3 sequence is CASKTLGGKTDTQYF. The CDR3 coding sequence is TGTGCCAGCAAGACCCTCGGAGGTAAAACAGATACGCAGTATTTT.

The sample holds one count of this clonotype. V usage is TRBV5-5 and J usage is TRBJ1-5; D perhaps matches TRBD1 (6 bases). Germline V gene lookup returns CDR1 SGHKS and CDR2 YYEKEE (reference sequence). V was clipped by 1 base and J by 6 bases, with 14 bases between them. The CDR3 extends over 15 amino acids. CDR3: CASSLSPGVSQPQHF. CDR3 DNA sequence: TGTGCCAGCAGCTTGAGTCCAGGGGTAAGTCAGCCCCAGCATTTT.

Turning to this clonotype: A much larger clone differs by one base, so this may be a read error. CDR3 region: CASSGRLNYGYAF. CDR3 bases: TGTGCCAGTTCCGGACGACTTAACTATGGCTACGCCTTC. The rearrangement joins TRBV19 to TRBJ1-2; the D is unclear. This CDR3 is 13 amino acids long. Per the germline V gene, CDR1 is LNHDA and CDR2 is SQIVND (reference sequence).

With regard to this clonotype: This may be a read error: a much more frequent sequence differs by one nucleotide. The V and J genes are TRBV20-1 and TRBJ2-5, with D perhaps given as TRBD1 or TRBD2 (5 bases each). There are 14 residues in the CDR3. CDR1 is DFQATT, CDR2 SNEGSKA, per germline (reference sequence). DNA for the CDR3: TGCAGTGCTAACAGAGGGACCGTCCAAGAGACCCAGCACTTC. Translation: CSANRGTVQETQHF.

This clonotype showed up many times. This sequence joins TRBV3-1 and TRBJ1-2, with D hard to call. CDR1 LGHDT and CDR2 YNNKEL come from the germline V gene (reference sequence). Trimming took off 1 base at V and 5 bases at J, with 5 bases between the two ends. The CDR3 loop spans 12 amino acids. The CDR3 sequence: CASSQGVYGYTF. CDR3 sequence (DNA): TGTGCCAGCAGCCAAGGGGTTTATGGCTACACCTTC.

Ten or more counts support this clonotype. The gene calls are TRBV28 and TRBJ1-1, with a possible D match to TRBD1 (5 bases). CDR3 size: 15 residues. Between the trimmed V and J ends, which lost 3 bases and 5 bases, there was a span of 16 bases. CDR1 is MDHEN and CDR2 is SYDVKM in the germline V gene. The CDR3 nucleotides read TGTGCCAGCAGTTTGGCGAGGGGCAGAAGGACTGAAGCTTTCTTT. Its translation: CASSLARGRRTEAFF.

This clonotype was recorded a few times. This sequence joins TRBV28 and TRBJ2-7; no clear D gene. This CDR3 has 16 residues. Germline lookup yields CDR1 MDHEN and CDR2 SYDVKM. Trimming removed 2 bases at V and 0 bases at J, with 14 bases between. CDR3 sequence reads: CASSLAAAPRSYEQYF. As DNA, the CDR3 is TGTGCCAGCAGTTTAGCGGCGGCCCCGCGCTCCTACGAGCAGTACTTC.

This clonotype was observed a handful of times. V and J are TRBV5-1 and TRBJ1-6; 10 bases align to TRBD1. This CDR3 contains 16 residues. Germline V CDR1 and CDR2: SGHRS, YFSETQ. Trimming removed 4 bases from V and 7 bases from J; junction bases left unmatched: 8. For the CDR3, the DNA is TGCGCCAGCAGCCTCGGGGACAGGGGTGACAATTCACCCCTCCACTTT. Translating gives CASSLGDRGDNSPLHF.

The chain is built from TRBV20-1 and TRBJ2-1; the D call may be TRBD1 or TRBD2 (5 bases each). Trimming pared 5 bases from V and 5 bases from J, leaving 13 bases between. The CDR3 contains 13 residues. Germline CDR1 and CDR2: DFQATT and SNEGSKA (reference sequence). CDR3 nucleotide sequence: TGCAGTGCTCGGGGAGACAGTCACAATGAGCAGTTCTTC. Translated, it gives CSARGDSHNEQFF.

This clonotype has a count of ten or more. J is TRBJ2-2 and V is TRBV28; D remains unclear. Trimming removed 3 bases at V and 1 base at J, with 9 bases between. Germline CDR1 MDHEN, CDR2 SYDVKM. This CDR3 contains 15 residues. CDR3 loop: CASSFLSRNTGELFF. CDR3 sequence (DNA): TGTGCCAGCAGTTTCCTTAGCCGGAACACCGGGGAGCTGTTTTTT.

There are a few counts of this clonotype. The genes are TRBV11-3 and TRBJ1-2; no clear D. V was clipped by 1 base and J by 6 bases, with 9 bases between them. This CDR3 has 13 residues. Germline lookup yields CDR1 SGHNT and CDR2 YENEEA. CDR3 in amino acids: CASSLGSLNGYTF. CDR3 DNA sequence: TGTGCCAGCAGCTTAGGGAGTCTAAATGGCTACACCTTC.

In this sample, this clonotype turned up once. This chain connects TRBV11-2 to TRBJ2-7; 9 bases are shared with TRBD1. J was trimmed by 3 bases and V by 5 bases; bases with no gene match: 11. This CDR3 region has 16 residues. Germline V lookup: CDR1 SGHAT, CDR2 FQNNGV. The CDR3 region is CASSRGSSDRGYEQYF. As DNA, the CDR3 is TGTGCCAGCAGCCGGGGGTCGTCGGACAGGGGCTACGAGCAGTACTTC. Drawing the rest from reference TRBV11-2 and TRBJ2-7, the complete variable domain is EAGVAQSPRYKIIEKRQSVAFWCNPISGHATLYWYQQILGQGPKLLIQFQNNGVVDDSQLPKDRFSAERLKGVDSTLKIQPAKLEDSAVYLCASSRGSSDRGYEQYFGPGTRLTVT.

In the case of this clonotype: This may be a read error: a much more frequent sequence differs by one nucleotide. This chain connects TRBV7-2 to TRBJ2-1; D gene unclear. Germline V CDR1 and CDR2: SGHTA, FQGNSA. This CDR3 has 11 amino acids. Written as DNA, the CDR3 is TGTGCCAGCAGTTTGAGTGGTGAGCGGTTCTTC. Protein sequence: CASSLSGERFF.

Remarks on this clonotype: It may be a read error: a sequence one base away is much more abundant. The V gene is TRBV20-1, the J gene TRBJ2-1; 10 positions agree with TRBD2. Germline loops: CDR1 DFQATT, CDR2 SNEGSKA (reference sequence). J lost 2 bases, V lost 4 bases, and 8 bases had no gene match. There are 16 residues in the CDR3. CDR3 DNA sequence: TGCAGTGCTAAAGATCCAGCGGGAGGGCCCTACAATGAGCAGTTCTTC. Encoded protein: CSAKDPAGGPYNEQFF.

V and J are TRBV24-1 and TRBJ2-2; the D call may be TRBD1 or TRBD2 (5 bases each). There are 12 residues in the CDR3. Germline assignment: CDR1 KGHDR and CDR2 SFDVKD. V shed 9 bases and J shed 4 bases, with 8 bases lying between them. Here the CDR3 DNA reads TGTGCCACCGGGGCGGGCACCGGGGAGCTGTTTTTT. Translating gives CATGAGTGELFF.

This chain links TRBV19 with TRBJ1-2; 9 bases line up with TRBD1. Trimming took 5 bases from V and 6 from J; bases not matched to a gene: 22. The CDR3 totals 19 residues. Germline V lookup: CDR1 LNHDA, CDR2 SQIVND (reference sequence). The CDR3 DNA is TGTGCCAGTAGTGTATTCTCCGGGACAGGGCTTGGAAGGGAGAATGGCTACACCTTC. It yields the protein CASSVFSGTGLGRENGYTF.

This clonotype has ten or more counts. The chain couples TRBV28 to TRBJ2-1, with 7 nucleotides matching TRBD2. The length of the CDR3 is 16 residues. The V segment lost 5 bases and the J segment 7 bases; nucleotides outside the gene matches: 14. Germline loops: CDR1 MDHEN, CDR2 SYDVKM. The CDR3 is CASSQQTSLGSNEQFF. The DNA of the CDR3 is TGTGCCAGCAGTCAACAGACTAGCCTCGGTTCAAATGAGCAGTTCTTC.

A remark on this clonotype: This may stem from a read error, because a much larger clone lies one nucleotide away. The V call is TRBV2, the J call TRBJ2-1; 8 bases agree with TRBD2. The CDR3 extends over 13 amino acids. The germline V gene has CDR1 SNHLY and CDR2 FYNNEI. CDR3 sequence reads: CASIWDPQRERFF. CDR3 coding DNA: TGTGCCAGCATCTGGGACCCCCAGCGGGAGCGGTTCTTC.

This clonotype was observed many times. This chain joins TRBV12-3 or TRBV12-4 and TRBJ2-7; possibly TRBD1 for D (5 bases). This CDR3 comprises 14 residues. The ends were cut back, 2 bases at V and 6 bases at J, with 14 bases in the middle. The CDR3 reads CASSLRGIQSEQYF. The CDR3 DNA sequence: TGTGCCAGCAGTTTAAGGGGTATACAGTCCGAGCAGTACTTC.

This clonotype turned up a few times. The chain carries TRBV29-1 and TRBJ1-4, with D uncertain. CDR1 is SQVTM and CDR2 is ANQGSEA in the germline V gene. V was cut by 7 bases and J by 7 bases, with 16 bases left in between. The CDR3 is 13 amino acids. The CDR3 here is CSAGRRGFEKLFF. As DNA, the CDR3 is TGCAGCGCTGGGCGAAGAGGGTTTGAAAAACTGTTTTTT.

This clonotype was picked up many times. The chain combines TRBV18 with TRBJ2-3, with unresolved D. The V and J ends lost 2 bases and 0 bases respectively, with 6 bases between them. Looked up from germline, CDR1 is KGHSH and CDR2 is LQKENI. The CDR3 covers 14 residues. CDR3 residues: CASSPKRSTDTQYF. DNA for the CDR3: TGTGCCAGCTCACCAAAGCGTAGCACAGATACGCAGTATTTT.

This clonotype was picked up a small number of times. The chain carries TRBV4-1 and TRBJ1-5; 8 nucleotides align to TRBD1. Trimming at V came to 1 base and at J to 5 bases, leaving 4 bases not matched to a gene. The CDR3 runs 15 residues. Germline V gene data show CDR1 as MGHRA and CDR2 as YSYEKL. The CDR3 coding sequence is TGCGCCAGCAGCCAAGGCTCCAGGGGGCATCAGCCCCAGCATTTT. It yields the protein CASSQGSRGHQPQHF.

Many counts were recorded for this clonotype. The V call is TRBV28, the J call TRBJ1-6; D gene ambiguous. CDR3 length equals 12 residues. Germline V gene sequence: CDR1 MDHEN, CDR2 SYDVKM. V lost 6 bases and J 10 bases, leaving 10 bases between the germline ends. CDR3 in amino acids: CASSPLTSPLHF. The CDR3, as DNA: TGTGCCAGCAGCCCTTTGACCTCACCCCTCCACTTT.

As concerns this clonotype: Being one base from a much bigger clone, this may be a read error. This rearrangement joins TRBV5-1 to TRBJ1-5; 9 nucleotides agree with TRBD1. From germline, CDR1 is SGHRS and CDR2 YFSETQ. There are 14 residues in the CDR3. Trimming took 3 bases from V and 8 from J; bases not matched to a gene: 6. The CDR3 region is CASSSEGQGKPQHF. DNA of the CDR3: TGCGCCAGCAGCTCGGAGGGACAGGGAAAGCCCCAGCATTTT.

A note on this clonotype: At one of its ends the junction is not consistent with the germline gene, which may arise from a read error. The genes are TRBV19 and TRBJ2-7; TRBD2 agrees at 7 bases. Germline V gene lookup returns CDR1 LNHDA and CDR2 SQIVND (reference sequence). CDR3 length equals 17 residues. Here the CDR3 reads CASSRALMSGDNYGQYF. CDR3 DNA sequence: TGTGCCAGTAGTAGAGCCCTCATGAGCGGGGATAACTACGGGCAGTACTTC. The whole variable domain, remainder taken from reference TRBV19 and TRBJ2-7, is DGGITQSPKYLFRKEGQNVTLSCEQNLNHDAMYWYRQDPGQGLRLIYYSQIVNDFQKGDIAEGYSVSREKKESFPLTVTSAQKNPTAFYLCASSRALMSGDNYGQYFGPGTRLTVT.

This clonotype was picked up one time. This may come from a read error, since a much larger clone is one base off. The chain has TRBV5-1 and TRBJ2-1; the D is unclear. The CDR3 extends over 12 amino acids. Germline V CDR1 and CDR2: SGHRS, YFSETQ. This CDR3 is CGSSHRDNEQFF. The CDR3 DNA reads TGCGGCAGCAGCCACAGAGACAATGAGCAGTTCTTC.

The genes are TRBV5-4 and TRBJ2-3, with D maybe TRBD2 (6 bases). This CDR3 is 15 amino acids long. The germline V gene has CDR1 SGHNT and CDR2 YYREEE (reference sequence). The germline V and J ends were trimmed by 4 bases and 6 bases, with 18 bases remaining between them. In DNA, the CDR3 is TGTGCCAGCAGCCCGGGGGACGAACATGTGGATACGCAGTATTTT. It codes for CASSPGDEHVDTQYF.

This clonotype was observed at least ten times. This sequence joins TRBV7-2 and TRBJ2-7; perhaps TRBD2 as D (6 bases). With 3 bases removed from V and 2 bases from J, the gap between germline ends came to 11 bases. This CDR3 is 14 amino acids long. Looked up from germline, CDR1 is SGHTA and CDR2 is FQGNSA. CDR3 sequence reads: CASSLGRRTYEQYF. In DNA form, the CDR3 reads TGTGCCAGCAGCTTGGGGAGGCGAACCTACGAGCAGTACTTC.

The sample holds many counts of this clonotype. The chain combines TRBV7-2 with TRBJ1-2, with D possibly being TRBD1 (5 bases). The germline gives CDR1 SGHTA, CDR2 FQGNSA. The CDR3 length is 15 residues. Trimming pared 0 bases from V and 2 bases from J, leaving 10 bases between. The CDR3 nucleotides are TGTGCCAGCAGCTTAGCCAGGGCAGGCAACTATGGCTACACCTTC. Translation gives CASSLARAGNYGYTF.